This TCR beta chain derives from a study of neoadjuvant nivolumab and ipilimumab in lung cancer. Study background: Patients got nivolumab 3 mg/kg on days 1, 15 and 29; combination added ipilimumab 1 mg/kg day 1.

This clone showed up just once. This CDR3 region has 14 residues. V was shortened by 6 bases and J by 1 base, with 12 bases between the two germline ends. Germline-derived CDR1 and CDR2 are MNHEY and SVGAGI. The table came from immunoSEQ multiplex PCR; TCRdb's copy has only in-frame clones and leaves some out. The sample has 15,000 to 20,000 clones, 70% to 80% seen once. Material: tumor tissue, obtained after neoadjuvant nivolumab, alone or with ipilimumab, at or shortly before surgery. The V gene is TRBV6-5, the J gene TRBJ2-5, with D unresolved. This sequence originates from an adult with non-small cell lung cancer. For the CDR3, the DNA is TGTGCCAGCAGCACGACACTCGTCCAAGAGACCCAGTACTTC. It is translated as CASSTTLVQETQYF.